Below, one TCR beta chain is given with its context. The antigen it recognizes is unknown. No base quality values were provided; no much bigger clone lies one nucleotide off. V is shortened by 3 bases, J by 3 bases, and the region joining them spans 15 bases. CDR1 KGHSH and CDR2 LQKENI were looked up in the germline V gene. The CDR3 goes from the cysteine to the phenylalanine over 16 residues. Only the CDR3 DNA is retained, 48 bases long and in frame from the first base. The data were obtained in a study of cytotoxic CD8 clonotypes in ibrutinib-treated CLL (dated by TCRdb to the early 2020s). Regarding the study in general: The cohort had 11 relapsed/refractory and 15 treatment-naive patients; under 18 were IGHV unmutated. Samples at response were collected after a median of about 13 months of treatment, with a range of roughly 6 to 36 months. On average, each sample yielded approximately 250,000 productive templates and tens of thousands of productive rearrangements. Partial responses were observed in roughly 24 patients and complete responses in 2; after a median follow-up of about 69 months, remission was maintained in 15 or so patients and progression was observed in about twelve. Of the approximately 91 people in the trial, approximately 28 had longitudinal samples available. All remission and progressive disease samples were collected while patients were still receiving ibrutinib. Cryopreserved peripheral blood mononuclear cells were obtained before treatment, at response, and at either sustained remission or disease progression.

The goal of deep resolution MiSeq sequencing was a depth between 1 in 1 million and 1 in 200,000 T cells, and coverage averaged 10x per clonotype. The immunoSEQ hsTCRB Kit was used to generate the TCR beta libraries. The published analysis was carried out like this. The data were analyzed with ImmunoSEQ Analyzer and ImmunoSEQ Data Assistant, and V, D and J gene assignments followed IMGT definitions. Clonality was computed as one minus normalized Shannon entropy of productive rearrangement frequencies, ranging from 0 to 1. Only overrepresented clonotypes making up at least 0.05% of the repertoire of each patient were included in the public clonotype analysis. Around 14 repertoires from age-matched healthy donors, obtained from immuneACCESS, served as clonality controls. The immuneACCESS repertoire file appears here via TCRdb, limited to in-frame rearrangements. These files lack a portion of the clones; in checked studies, under half of the deficit traces to unresolved V genes, and the cause of the others is not known. For V, J and clone size, that table is used; D and trimming come from the DNA. The sample table lists more than 60,000 clones, around four fifths of them with a count of one. Of the sample, 38% falls within the top ten clones.

In the paper's terms, the time point label means: less than 30 months on ibrutinib. For TCR beta library preparation, roughly 2.2 micrograms of genomic DNA were isolated from cryopreserved PBMCs. Longitudinal blood samples from CLL patients on ibrutinib monotherapy underwent high-throughput TCR beta sequencing. The patients took part in an open-label, single-center phase 2 trial of ibrutinib monotherapy. Study-wide conclusions, independent of this receptor: Public clonotypes were rare and either shrank or stayed stable during treatment, and the rise in clonality at ibrutinib response reflected expansion of private clonotypes. Lymph node repertoires were not examined, and the timing of sampling was not matched between patients in sustained remission and those whose disease progressed. At baseline, clonality was higher than in age-matched healthy donors and showed a strong correlation with circulating CD8+ T-cell counts. At ibrutinib response clonality went up, during sustained remission it held steady, and at progression it dropped back toward baseline.

The sequences come from PBMCs, collected after 24 months of ibrutinib treatment. Rearrangement joined TRBV18 to TRBJ2-4, with an unclear D gene assignment. This receptor was identified in a human donor with chronic lymphocytic leukemia. The CDR3 region has the sequence CASSPVGATFKNIQYF. The nucleotides are TGTGCCAGCTCACCGGTGGGTGCGACTTTCAAAAACATTCAGTACTTC.